This T cell receptor (beta chain) was found in a study of blood T cell repertoires in COVID-19. Study processing details: Amplification of reference gene primers was used by the study to estimate nucleated cell counts. Only in-frame clones appear in the TCRdb table, and some are missing; sequencing was by immunoSEQ multiplex PCR. From that table come the V and J calls and clone size; the DNA was used to work out D and trimming. The table shows hundreds of thousands of clones, with 65% to 85% occurring only once. This CDR3 region has 16 residues. With V trimmed by 2 bases and J by 5 bases, 6 bases remained unmatched. Germline lookup yields CDR1 MNHGY and CDR2 SAAAGT. Enrollees, about 18 to 89 years old, lived in roughly 24 US areas. Assignment of participants to cohorts was predicated upon participant-reported clinical history.

The TCR originated in a young man with acute COVID-19. V gene TRBV6-8 combines with J gene TRBJ2-3; TRBD1 agrees at 11 bases. The source material was PBMCs or T cells enriched from blood (not recorded which). The CDR3 here is CASSYQRDRGGDTQYF. The CDR3 bases are TGTGCCAGCAGTTACCAGCGGGACAGGGGGGGAGATACGCAGTATTTT.